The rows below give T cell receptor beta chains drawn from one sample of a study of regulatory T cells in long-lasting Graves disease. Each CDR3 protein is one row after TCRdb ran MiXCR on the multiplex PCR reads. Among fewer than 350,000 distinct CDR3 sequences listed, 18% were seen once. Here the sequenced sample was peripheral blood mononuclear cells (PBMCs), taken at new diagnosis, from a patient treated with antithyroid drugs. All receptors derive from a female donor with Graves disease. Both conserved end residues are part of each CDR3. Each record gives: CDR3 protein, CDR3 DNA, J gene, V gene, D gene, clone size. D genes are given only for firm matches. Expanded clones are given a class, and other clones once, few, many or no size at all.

CDR3aa: CASSVGTGSEAFF
CDR3nt: TGTGCCAGCAGCGTGGGGACAGGGTCTGAAGCTTTCTTT
j_gene: TRBJ1-1
v_gene: TRBV7-2
d_gene: TRBD1
abundance: many

CDR3aa: CATSDGVSNQPQHF
CDR3nt: TGTGCCACCAGTGATGGGGTTAGCAATCAGCCCCAGCATTTT
j_gene: TRBJ1-5
v_gene: TRBV24-1
d_gene: -
abundance: many

CDR3aa: CASSQQLERGYNEQFF
CDR3nt: TGTGCCAGCAGCCAACAACTAGAAAGGGGATACAATGAGCAGTTCTTC
j_gene: TRBJ2-1
v_gene: TRBV12-3/TRBV12-4
d_gene: -
abundance: many

CDR3aa: CASSLWGRGMDEQFF
CDR3nt: TGTGCCAGCAGCTTATGGGGGAGGGGGATGGATGAGCAGTTCTTC
j_gene: TRBJ2-1
v_gene: TRBV11-2
d_gene: -
abundance: many

CDR3aa: CASSRTGEAHGYTF
CDR3nt: TGTGCCAGCTCGAGGACAGGGGAGGCCCATGGCTACACCTTC
j_gene: TRBJ1-2
v_gene: TRBV27
d_gene: TRBD1
abundance: -

CDR3aa: CASSGLAGGDTQYF
CDR3nt: TGTGCCAGCAGTGGCTTAGCGGGAGGAGATACGCAGTATTTT
j_gene: TRBJ2-3
v_gene: TRBV2
d_gene: TRBD2
abundance: -

CDR3aa: CASSPAGGGQFF
CDR3nt: TGTGCCAGCAGTCCAGCGGGAGGGGGGCAGTTCTTC
j_gene: TRBJ2-1
v_gene: TRBV28
d_gene: TRBD2
abundance: many

CDR3aa: CASSSQKGGGQPQHF
CDR3nt: TGTGCCAGCAGTTCGCAGAAGGGGGGCGGTCAGCCCCAGCATTTT
j_gene: TRBJ1-5
v_gene: TRBV12-3/TRBV12-4
d_gene: -
abundance: many

CDR3aa: CASSLVQDYEQYF
CDR3nt: TGTGCCAGCAGCTTAGTACAGGACTACGAGCAGTACTTC
j_gene: TRBJ2-7
v_gene: TRBV7-9
d_gene: -
abundance: few

CDR3aa: CASSLAPLSYNEQFF
CDR3nt: TGTGCCAGCAGTTTAGCCCCCTTGTCCTACAATGAGCAGTTCTTC
j_gene: TRBJ2-1
v_gene: TRBV12-3/TRBV12-4
d_gene: -
abundance: many